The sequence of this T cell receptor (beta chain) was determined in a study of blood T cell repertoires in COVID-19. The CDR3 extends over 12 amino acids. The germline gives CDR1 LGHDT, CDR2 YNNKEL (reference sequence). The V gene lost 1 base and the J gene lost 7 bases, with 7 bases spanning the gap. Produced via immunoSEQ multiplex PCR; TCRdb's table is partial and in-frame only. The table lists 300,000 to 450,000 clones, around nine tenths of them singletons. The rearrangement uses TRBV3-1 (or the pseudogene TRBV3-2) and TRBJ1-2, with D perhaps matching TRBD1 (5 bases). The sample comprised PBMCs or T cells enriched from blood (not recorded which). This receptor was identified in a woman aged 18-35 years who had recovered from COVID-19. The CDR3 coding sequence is TGTGCCAGCAGCCAAGCAGGGCTTGGCTACACCTTC. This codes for CASSQAGLGYTF.